These 28 T cell receptor beta chains originate from one sample sequenced in a study of OX40 agonist ivuxolimab in advanced cancers. The protocol was immunoSEQ multiplex PCR, while the TCRdb copy is restricted to in-frame clones and leaves out a portion. The repertoire has nearly 65,000 clones, roughly nine tenths of them found once; the top ten carry about 4.4%. The sequences come from CD4+ or CD8+ T cells sorted from blood, collected in a trial of the OX40 agonist ivuxolimab. These receptors all come from an adult with an advanced solid tumor such as melanoma, head and neck, liver or kidney cancer.

The gene calls are TRBV7-5 and TRBJ1-5; no check of the table's D call, TRBD1, against the DNA was made. TRBV7-5 is tagged as a pseudogene. The CDR3 has 18 residues. CDR3 in amino acids: CARSPRMQVRSRYQPQHF. The DNA of the CDR3 is TGTGCCAGAAGCCCCCGGATGCAGGTCCGGTCCAGGTATCAGCCCCAGCATTTT.

The chain carries TRBV9 and TRBJ2-2; D not resolved. Trimming removed 0 bases from V and 1 base from J, with 10 bases in between. Germline CDR1 SGDLS, CDR2 YYNGEE. The CDR3 has 16 amino acids. For the CDR3, the DNA is TGTGCCAGCAGCGTAGCTACCCACGAGAACACCGGGGAGCTGTTTTTT. This codes for CASSVATHENTGELFF.

This rearrangement joins TRBV5-1 to TRBJ2-6, with TRBD1 identical over 8 bases. The J segment lost 0 bases and the V segment lost 4 bases, leaving 6 bases of the junction unmatched. The germline CDR1 and CDR2 sequences are SGHRS and YFSETQ. The CDR3 length is 17 residues. The CDR3 spells CASSPGTGSSGANVLTF. The CDR3 nucleotides read TGCGCCAGCAGCCCGGGGACAGGATCCTCTGGGGCCAACGTCCTGACTTTC.

The chain has TRBV27 and TRBJ1-4; D is possibly TRBD1 (5 bases). CDR1 and CDR2 from the germline V gene are MNHEY and SMNVEV (reference sequence). The germline V and J ends were trimmed by 2 bases and 10 bases, with 8 bases remaining between them. The CDR3 is made up of 12 amino acids. The CDR3: CASSLRGGKLFF. The DNA of the CDR3 is TGTGCCAGCAGTTTAAGGGGTGGAAAACTGTTTTTT.

The CDR3 nucleotides are TGTGCCAGCAGTTGGACCCGGGACCGTAGCACAGATACGCAGTATTTT. Amino acid sequence: CASSWTRDRSTDTQYF. V and J are TRBV28 and TRBJ2-3; D could derive from TRBD1 or TRBD2 (5 bases each). The CDR3 has 16 amino acids. V was shortened by 4 bases and J by 0 bases, with 14 bases between the two germline ends. The germline CDR1 and CDR2 sequences are MDHEN and SYDVKM.

The chain joins TRBV6-6 to TRBJ2-4; 9 bases match TRBD1. J lost 1 base, V lost 7 bases, and 5 bases had no gene match. The V gene's germline CDR1 is MNHNY and CDR2 SVGAGI (reference sequence). The length of the CDR3 is 15 residues. This CDR3 reads CASTYGQGAKNIQYF. The CDR3, as DNA: TGTGCCAGCACCTATGGACAGGGGGCCAAAAACATTCAGTACTTC.

The gene calls are TRBV9 and TRBJ2-2; TRBD2 might be the D (6 bases). Trimming removed 2 bases from V and 0 bases from J, with 8 bases in between. Germline values: CDR1 SGDLS, CDR2 YYNGEE. The length of the CDR3 is 15 residues. The CDR3 coding sequence is TGTGCCAGCAGCGTCGGCGGGACGAACACCGGGGAGCTGTTTTTT. Protein product: CASSVGGTNTGELFF.

This sequence joins TRBV25-1 and TRBJ2-1; D not resolved. This CDR3 spans 11 amino acids. The germline gives CDR1 MGHDK, CDR2 SYGVNS. V was trimmed by 3 bases and J by 9 bases, leaving 6 bases between them. Here the CDR3 reads CASSEILEQFF. In DNA form, the CDR3 reads TGTGCCAGCAGTGAGATTCTTGAGCAGTTCTTC. The variable domain in full, with the rest retrieved from reference TRBV25-1 and TRBJ2-1, is EADIYQTPRYLVIGTGKKITLECSQTMGHDKMYWYQQDPGMELHLIHYSYGVNSTEKGDLSSESTVSRIRTEHFPLTLESARPSHTSQYLCASSEILEQFFGPGTRLTVL.

The chain combines TRBV9 with TRBJ2-5; 12 positions match TRBD2. Germline assignment: CDR1 SGDLS and CDR2 YYNGEE. After removal of 2 bases from V and 1 base from J, the junction contained 6 bases not matched to a gene. This CDR3 region has 17 residues. DNA of the CDR3: TGTGCCAGCAGCGTCCACGAGACTAGCGGGGGCCAAGAGACCCAGTACTTC. Its protein product is CASSVHETSGGQETQYF.

This clone was seen just once. J is TRBJ1-4 and V is TRBV9, with D uncertain. Trimming left V 0 bases short and J 8 bases short, with 5 bases between. The CDR3 totals 12 residues. CDR1 is SGDLS, CDR2 YYNGEE, per germline. CDR3 protein: CASSVEGEKLFF. CDR3 bases: TGTGCCAGCAGCGTAGAAGGGGAAAAACTGTTTTTT.

The gene calls are TRBV4-1 and TRBJ2-1; D remains unclear. Per germline, CDR1 MGHRA and CDR2 YSYEKL. V lost 0 bases, J lost 4 bases, and 16 bases lay in between. The CDR3 runs to 17 residues. Here the CDR3 reads CASSQDGLPSRYNEQFF. As DNA, the CDR3 is TGCGCCAGCAGCCAAGATGGGCTACCCTCACGTTACAATGAGCAGTTCTTC.

V gene TRBV5-6 combines with J gene TRBJ2-2; D is unclear. V was pared by 5 bases and J by 0 bases, with 8 bases between. The germline CDR1 and CDR2 sequences are SGHDT and YYEEEE. CDR3 length: 14 residues. The CDR3, as DNA: TGTGCCAGCAGTTATCCATCGAACACCGGGGAGCTGTTTTTT. Amino acids: CASSYPSNTGELFF. Full variable domain (remainder filled in from reference TRBV5-6 and TRBJ2-2): DAGVTQSPTHLIKTRGQQVTLRCSPKSGHDTVSWYQQALGQGPQFIFQYYEEEERQRGNFPDRFSGHQFPNYSSELNVNALLLGDSALYLCASSYPSNTGELFFGEGSRLTVL.

The gene calls are TRBV7-2 and TRBJ2-4; no clear D gene. The CDR3 runs to 15 residues. Looked up from germline, CDR1 is SGHTA and CDR2 is FQGNSA. V was shortened by 1 base and J by 8 bases, with 15 bases between the two germline ends. DNA of the CDR3: TGTGCCAGCAGCTTAGACGTACGAGTAGGTGACATTCAGTACTTC. This gives the protein CASSLDVRVGDIQYF.

The chain couples TRBV4-1 to TRBJ2-1, with TRBD2 matching 12 bases. The germline V gene encodes CDR1 MGHRA and CDR2 YSYEKL. The CDR3 runs 16 residues. The J segment lost 2 bases and the V segment lost 2 bases, leaving 1 base of the junction unmatched. The CDR3 DNA is TGCGCCAGCAGCCAACTAGCGGGGGGGCCCTACAATGAGCAGTTCTTC. It is translated as CASSQLAGGPYNEQFF.

The chain links TRBV11-2 to TRBJ2-1; D may be TRBD2 (5 bases). CDR1 is SGHAT and CDR2 is FQNNGV in the germline V gene. V dropped 1 base and J dropped 3 bases, with 13 bases sitting between them. The CDR3 loop spans 16 amino acids. CDR3 nucleotide sequence: TGTGCCAGCAGCTTAGGTCGGGGAGAGTTCTACAATGAGCAGTTCTTC. Amino acids: CASSLGRGEFYNEQFF.

The J gene is TRBJ2-7, the V gene TRBV28; 9 nucleotides match TRBD2. J gave up 0 bases and V 6 bases, and 15 bases lay outside the gene matches. Germline-derived CDR1 and CDR2 are MDHEN and SYDVKM. The CDR3 totals 18 residues. For the CDR3, the DNA is TGTGCCAGCAGAAGCCCCCGTACCGCGACTAGCGGCTCCTACGAGCAGTACGTC. Translation gives CASRSPRTATSGSYEQYV.

The V call is TRBV28, the J call TRBJ1-1; D call uncertain. Trimming took 2 bases from V and 8 from J, leaving 9 bases between them. There are 12 residues in the CDR3. Germline lookup yields CDR1 MDHEN and CDR2 SYDVKM. CDR3 DNA: TGTGCCAGCAGTTTAGATCGGTTGGAAGCTTTCTTT. Translated, it gives CASSLDRLEAFF.

V and J are TRBV7-9 and TRBJ2-1; 8 bases map to TRBD1. This CDR3 contains 16 residues. The germline CDR1 and CDR2 sequences are SEHNR and FQNEAQ (reference sequence). Trimming removed 5 bases from V and 4 bases from J; junction bases left unmatched: 10. The CDR3 here is CASSPGTGDSYNEQFF. CDR3 sequence (DNA): TGTGCCAGCAGCCCAGGGACAGGAGACTCATACAATGAGCAGTTCTTC.

V is TRBV9 and J is TRBJ2-1; D is uncertain. In germline, CDR1 is SGDLS, CDR2 YYNGEE. The CDR3 loop spans 14 amino acids. With 2 bases removed from V and 8 bases from J, the gap between germline ends came to 14 bases. This CDR3 is CASSVFGSGDEQFF. CDR3 in DNA: TGTGCCAGCAGCGTGTTTGGCTCGGGCGATGAGCAGTTCTTC.

The chain carries TRBV5-4 and TRBJ2-1; D not certain. V lost 2 bases and J 4 bases, leaving 10 bases between the germline ends. The germline gives CDR1 SGHNT, CDR2 YYREEE (reference sequence). The CDR3 is made up of 14 amino acids. The CDR3 protein is CASSLSPAYNEQFF. CDR3 bases: TGTGCCAGCAGCTTATCCCCCGCGTACAATGAGCAGTTCTTC.

The chain links TRBV27 to TRBJ1-2; D ambiguous. The CDR3 runs 13 residues. V lost 8 bases to trimming and J lost 3 bases, with 13 bases between them. CDR1 and CDR2 (germline): MNHEY, SMNVEV (reference sequence). CDR3 loop: CASGRTEHYGYTF. The CDR3 nucleotides read TGTGCCAGCGGGCGCACCGAACACTATGGCTACACCTTC.

V gene TRBV11-2 combines with J gene TRBJ1-1, with D possibly matching TRBD1 (6 bases). Trimming shortened V by 5 bases and J by 0 bases, and 19 bases separated the two germline ends. The V gene's germline CDR1 is SGHAT and CDR2 FQNNGV. This CDR3 spans 17 amino acids. The CDR3 DNA sequence: TGTGCCAGCAGCCAGGGGTGGGCAGGGCCAATGAACACTGAAGCTTTCTTT. As protein: CASSQGWAGPMNTEAFF.

The CDR3 DNA follows: TGTGCCAGCAGTTACCGTGGGAGGGCCTTGGAGACCCAGTACTTC. It specifies CASSYRGRALETQYF. This chain uses TRBV6-5 with TRBJ2-5; 7 bases agree with TRBD2. V shed 2 bases and J 5 bases; nucleotides not matched to a gene: 8. CDR1 and CDR2 (germline): MNHEY, SVGAGI. CDR3 length: 15 residues.

CDR3 amino acids: CASSYSMGAHQPQHF. For the CDR3, the DNA is TGTGCCAGCAGTTACTCGATGGGGGCTCATCAGCCCCAGCATTTT. The chain carries TRBV6-5 and TRBJ1-5, with D perhaps TRBD1 (6 bases). CDR3 length equals 15 residues. The V end lost 0 bases, the J end lost 5 bases, and 11 bases lay between the germline ends. Germline CDR1 is MNHEY and CDR2 is SVGAGI.

The chain employs TRBV6-4 and TRBJ1-4, with TRBD1 as a possible D gene (6 bases). From germline, CDR1 is MRHNA and CDR2 SNTAGT. CDR3 length equals 16 residues. The germline V and J ends were trimmed by 2 bases and 5 bases, with 15 bases remaining between them. CDR3 sequence: CASSDRPDRANEKLFF. In DNA, the CDR3 is TGTGCCAGCAGTGACCGCCCGGACAGAGCGAATGAAAAACTGTTTTTT.

This chain links TRBV7-2 with TRBJ2-7; 12 bases align to TRBD2. Per the germline V gene, CDR1 is SGHTA and CDR2 is FQGNSA. J gave up 1 base and V 3 bases, and 7 bases lay outside the gene matches. This CDR3 has 17 amino acids. The CDR3 region has the DNA TGTGCCAGCAGCTTGGGACTAGCGGGCGCCCGATCCTACGAGCAGTACTTC. It is translated as CASSLGLAGARSYEQYF.

The CDR3 DNA is TGTGCCAGCAGCCGGGGACAGGGGATGAACGAGCAGTACTTC. This codes for CASSRGQGMNEQYF. The gene calls are TRBV6-5 and TRBJ2-7; TRBD1 aligns across 10 bases. From germline, CDR1 is MNHEY and CDR2 SVGAGI. J gave up 5 bases and V 6 bases, and 7 bases lay outside the gene matches. CDR3 length: 14 amino acids.

J is TRBJ2-1 and V is TRBV27; the D is unclear. The CDR3 totals 13 residues. CDR1 and CDR2 from the germline V gene are MNHEY and SMNVEV (reference sequence). V gave up 5 bases and J gave up 7 bases, with 12 bases separating them. CDR3 protein: CASSSRSGNEQFF. In DNA, the CDR3 is TGTGCCAGCAGTAGCAGGAGTGGTAATGAGCAGTTCTTC.